These T cell receptor beta chains were read from a single sample in a study of shared clonotypes between healthy human individuals. The data were produced by immunoSEQ multiplex PCR, yet TCRdb's version contains in-frame clones alone and is incomplete. The sample records about 580,000 clones, roughly 98% being singletons. Input material: naive CD8+ T cells sorted from blood. These receptors were obtained from a man younger than 40 in good health. CDR3s include the opening cysteine and the closing phenylalanine or tryptophan.

>TRBV19
CASSISGANVLTF
>TRBV18
CASSPPDRAGGYTF
>TRBV7-9
CASSPHPYEQYF
>TRBV11-2
CASTTGTSGKETQYF
>TRBV15
CATSRDSGEYEQYF
>TRBV7-9
CASSLDGYTF
>TRBV4-1
CASSHGNTGELFF
>TRBV11-1
CASSLSPAETQYF
>TRBV6-1
CASSVLGTGGYTF
>TRBV11-2
CASSSRTGSYEQYF
>TRBV5-6
CASTGPYSYEQYF
>TRBV5-5
CASSFSRDPFEQYF
>TRBV28
CASSFRDRGRNGYTF
>TRBV9
CASSVGGSMGDTQYF
>TRBV4-2
CASSQGFGTGELFF
>TRBV29-1
CSVELGPDGYEQYF
>TRBV15
CATSKDRGYEQYF
>TRBV5-1
CASSPLQGISYEQYF
>TRBV7-9
CASTKSGATYEQYF
>TRBV7-8
CASSLRPNEQFF
>TRBV29-1
CSVRDSTQYEQYF
>TRBV9
CASTGRDLGSNEQFF
>TRBV29-1
CSVEEDPGKGETQYF
>TRBV9
CASSRQGADTEAFF
>TRBV5-5
CASITSGTSNEQFF
>TRBV11-3
CASSPGTGGNEQFF
>TRBV5-1
CASSLAVGTDTQYF
>TRBV2
CASSEEPSSTQYF